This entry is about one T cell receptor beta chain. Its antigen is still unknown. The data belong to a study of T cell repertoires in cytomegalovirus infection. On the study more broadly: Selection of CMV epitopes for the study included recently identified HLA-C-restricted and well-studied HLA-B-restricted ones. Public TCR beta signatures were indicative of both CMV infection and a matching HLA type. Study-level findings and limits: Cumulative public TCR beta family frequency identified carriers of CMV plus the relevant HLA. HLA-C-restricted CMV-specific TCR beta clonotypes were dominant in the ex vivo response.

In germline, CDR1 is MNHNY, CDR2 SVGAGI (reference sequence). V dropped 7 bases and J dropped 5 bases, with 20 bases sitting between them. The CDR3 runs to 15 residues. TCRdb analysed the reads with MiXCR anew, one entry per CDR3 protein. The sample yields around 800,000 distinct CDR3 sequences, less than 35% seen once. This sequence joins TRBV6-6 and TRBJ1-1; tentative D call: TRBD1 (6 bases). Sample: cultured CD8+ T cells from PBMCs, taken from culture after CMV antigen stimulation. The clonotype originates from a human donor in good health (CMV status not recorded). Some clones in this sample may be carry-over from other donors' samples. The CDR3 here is CASIQTTGRGTEAFF. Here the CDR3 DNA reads TGTGCCAGCATTCAAACCACAGGGCGAGGGACTGAAGCTTTCTTT.